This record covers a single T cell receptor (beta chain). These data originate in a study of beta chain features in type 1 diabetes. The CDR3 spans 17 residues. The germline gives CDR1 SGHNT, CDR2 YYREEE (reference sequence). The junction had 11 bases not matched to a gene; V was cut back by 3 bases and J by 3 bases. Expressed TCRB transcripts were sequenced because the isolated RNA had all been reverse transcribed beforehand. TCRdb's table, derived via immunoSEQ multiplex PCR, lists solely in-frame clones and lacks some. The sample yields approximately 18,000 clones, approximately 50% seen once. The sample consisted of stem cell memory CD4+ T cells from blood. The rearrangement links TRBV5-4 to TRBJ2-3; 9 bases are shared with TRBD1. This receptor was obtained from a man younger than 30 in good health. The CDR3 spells CASSWGGGDRATDTQYF. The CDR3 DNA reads TGTGCCAGCAGCTGGGGGGGCGGGGACAGGGCTACAGATACGCAGTATTTT. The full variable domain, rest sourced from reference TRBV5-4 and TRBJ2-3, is ETGVTQSPTHLIKTRGQQVTLRCSSQSGHNTVSWYQQALGQGPQFIFQYYREEENGRGNFPPRFSGLQFPNYSSELNVNALELDDSALYLCASSWGGGDRATDTQYFGPGTRLTVL.